Below, one TCR beta chain is given with its context. This clonotype showed up many times. There is no known antigen for this receptor. Base qualities are not recorded, but no much larger clone differs from it by a single base. To prepare the library, PCR was applied. The sequencing machine was an Illumina HiSeq 2500. TCR libraries were prepared with molecular barcoding, using unique molecular identifiers to normalize TCRbeta repertoire quantification. TCRdb reanalyzed the raw reads on its own, using fastp at Q25 for trimming and MiXCR for clone calling, and kept in-frame beta chains. Rows matching on CDR3 protein sequence are summarized as one entry with the most common DNA and genes. This sample lists under 300,000 distinct CDR3 sequences; 11% were detected once. The ten largest clonotypes hold around 24% of the sample. The source of the sample is a study of T-cell reconstitution after alpha-beta-depleted transplantation in children (dated by TCRdb to about 2016). As for the study more broadly: Using TCR repertoire profiling, the study followed T-cell immune reconstitution in a quantitative way in children after TCRalphabeta/CD19-depleted allogeneic hematopoietic cell transplantation. Overall study outcomes, separate from this receptor: The high TCRbeta diversity at day 60 in some patients was ascribed to recipient T cells and intrathymic progenitors that had survived conditioning. Over subsequent months, a decline in hyperexpanded clone frequencies was noted, and after one year, T-cell counts and TCRbeta diversity were mostly ascribed to newly produced T cells. The apparently early alphabetaT-cell count recovery about two months after transplant was reportedly dependent on only several hundred rapidly expanded clones derived from non-depleted graft cells.

The sample's treatment or condition label, decoded: allogeneic hematopoietic cell transplantation with graft depleted of TCRalphabeta T cells and CD19 B cells. The transplant recipients were children given TCRalphabeta/CD19-depleted allogeneic hematopoietic cell grafts. Spanning cysteine to phenylalanine, the CDR3 consists of 14 amino acids. The CDR3 DNA has 42 bases and is translated from base 1. The germline V and J ends show losses of 3 bases and 5 bases respectively, and no gene match explains 6 bases of the junction. For CDR1 and CDR2, the germline V gene lists MGHDK and SYGVNS. The sequence joins TRBV25-1 to TRBJ2-5, with 7 bases matching TRBD1. The receptor was derived from a male patient aged 2-15 years who had a stem cell transplant for chronic granulomatous disease, so the T cells may come from the graft donor. The sequenced sample was peripheral blood, obtained 180 days after TCRalphabeta/CD19-depleted stem cell transplant. The DNA reads as follows: TGTGCCAGCAGTGAGCCAGGGGGTTGGGAGACCCAGTACTTC. Translated, this gives CASSEPGGWETQYF.